What follows are 23 T cell receptor beta chains derived from one specimen sequenced in a study of T cells after yellow fever vaccination. From the 5' RACE reads, TCRdb called clonotypes with MiXCR, one entry per CDR3 protein. This sample has more than 95,000 distinct CDR3 sequences, with roughly 10% found just once. The sample consisted of CD8+ T cells sorted from PBMCs, taken on the day of the yellow fever booster vaccination. Receptor source: a man between 18 and 35 years old who received the YFV17D yellow fever vaccine.

This clonotype was detected a few times. The chain carries TRBV27 and TRBJ2-5, with 10 bases lining up with TRBD2. Per the germline V gene, CDR1 is MNHEY and CDR2 is SMNVEV (reference sequence). J lost 5 bases, V lost 4 bases, and 7 bases had no gene match. This CDR3 has 15 residues. As DNA, the CDR3 is TGTGCCAGCAGTTCCCTCCAGCGGGGGGGTGAGACCCAGTACTTC. Amino acids: CASSSLQRGGETQYF.

The chain couples TRBV29-1 to TRBJ2-7; 8 nucleotides line up with TRBD1. The CDR3 is 13 amino acids. CDR1 and CDR2 from the germline V gene are SQVTM and ANQGSEA. V was pared by 7 bases and J by 5 bases, with 10 bases of the junction left unmatched. The CDR3 loop is CSAMGDRRDEQYF. The CDR3 bases are TGCAGCGCCATGGGGGACAGGAGAGACGAGCAGTACTTC.

V is TRBV30 and J is TRBJ1-1; no firm D call. The CDR3 loop spans 12 amino acids. Germline V gene data show CDR1 as GTSNPN and CDR2 as SVGIG (reference sequence). Trimming pared 2 bases from V and 5 bases from J, leaving 9 bases between. The DNA of the CDR3 is TGTGCCTGGAGTACCCGACCGACTGAAGCTTTCTTT. Protein product: CAWSTRPTEAFF. The whole variable domain, remainder taken from reference TRBV30 and TRBJ1-1, is SQTIHQWPATLVQPVGSPLSLECTVEGTSNPNLYWYRQAAGRGLQLLFYSVGIGQISSEVPQNLSASRPQDRQFILSSKKLLLSDSGFYLCAWSTRPTEAFFGQGTRLTVV.

This clonotype was counted ten times or more. The rearrangement links TRBV4-1 to TRBJ2-5, with 8 bases aligning to TRBD1. J gave up 5 bases and V 5 bases, and 4 bases lay outside the gene matches. Germline V lookup: CDR1 MGHRA, CDR2 YSYEKL. The CDR3 has 13 amino acids. DNA of the CDR3: TGCGCCAGCAGCGGACAGGGTGGGGAGACCCAGTACTTC. It translates to CASSGQGGETQYF.

The CDR3 sequence is CSVDLRQGRGYTF. For the CDR3, the DNA is TGCAGCGTTGATTTAAGACAGGGACGTGGCTACACCTTC. The V gene is TRBV29-1, the J gene TRBJ1-2; 7 nucleotides agree with TRBD1. V was clipped by 3 bases and J by 7 bases; unmatched bases: 8. Germline V gene data show CDR1 as SQVTM and CDR2 as ANQGSEA. This CDR3 comprises 13 residues.

V gene TRBV4-1 combines with J gene TRBJ1-1; no clear D gene. Germline V gene sequence: CDR1 MGHRA, CDR2 YSYEKL. This CDR3 contains 13 residues. Trimming removed 4 bases at V and 1 base at J, with 7 bases between. The CDR3 DNA reads as TGCGCCAGCAGCCCAGTTACGAACACTGAAGCTTTCTTT. Amino acids: CASSPVTNTEAFF.

The chain employs TRBV19 and TRBJ1-1; no clear D gene. Germline V gives CDR1 LNHDA, CDR2 SQIVND (reference sequence). This CDR3 contains 12 residues. V lost 3 bases to trimming and J lost 10 bases, with 12 bases between them. CDR3 DNA: TGTGCCAGTAGTATCGTTGGCAAAGGAGCTTTCTTT. Encoded protein: CASSIVGKGAFF.

This clonotype was detected only a few times. The V and J genes are TRBV4-2 and TRBJ2-2, with 10 bases lining up with TRBD1. CDR3 length: 15 residues. The V segment lost 3 bases and the J segment 4 bases; nucleotides outside the gene matches: 2. From germline, CDR1 is LGHNA and CDR2 YNFKEQ. The CDR3 DNA sequence: TGTGCCAGCAGCCAGGGGACAGGGGTCACCGGGGAGCTGTTTTTT. Translation gives CASSQGTGVTGELFF.

This clonotype was seen a few times. The rearrangement links TRBV19 to TRBJ2-1, with D hard to call. Germline CDR1 LNHDA, CDR2 SQIVND (reference sequence). The length of the CDR3 is 10 residues. Trimming removed 8 bases at V and 6 bases at J, with 5 bases between. This CDR3 is CASGFNEQFF. CDR3 bases: TGTGCCAGTGGGTTCAATGAGCAGTTCTTC.

The chain recombines TRBV6-2 or TRBV6-3 with TRBJ2-4; the D call may be TRBD1 or TRBD2 (6 bases each). CDR1 is MNHEY and CDR2 is SVGEGT in the germline V gene. V was shortened by 4 bases and J by 3 bases, with 16 bases between the two germline ends. This CDR3 region has 16 residues. The CDR3, as DNA: TGTGCCAGCAGTTTGAGAGGGGGGTTAGGCAAAAACATTCAGTACTTC. As protein: CASSLRGGLGKNIQYF.

This clonotype was detected only a few times. This chain uses TRBV4-3 with TRBJ2-5; a weak D match, TRBD2 (6 bases). Per germline, CDR1 LGHNA and CDR2 YSLEER. V lost 0 bases and J 1 base, leaving 18 bases between the germline ends. The length of the CDR3 is 18 residues. The CDR3 sequence is CASSQDWETGGAQETQYF. The CDR3 DNA reads TGCGCCAGCAGCCAAGACTGGGAAACGGGCGGGGCCCAAGAGACCCAGTACTTC.

The genes are TRBV7-2 and TRBJ2-7, with 7 positions matching TRBD2. The CDR3 is 13 amino acids. Per germline, CDR1 SGHTA and CDR2 FQGNSA. Trimming took 6 bases from V and 4 from J; bases not matched to a gene: 6. The CDR3 loop reads CASSPSGVYEQYF. The CDR3 DNA is TGTGCCAGCAGTCCAAGCGGGGTGTACGAGCAGTACTTC.

This clonotype was recorded a few times. CDR3 in DNA: TGTGCCAGCAGGTCAGGCCAGGTCACTCTGAACTATGGCTACACCTTC. It translates to CASRSGQVTLNYGYTF. V usage is TRBV7-9 and J usage is TRBJ1-2; D is unresolved. Between the trimmed V and J ends, which lost 6 bases and 2 bases, there was a span of 19 bases. CDR1 is SEHNR, CDR2 FQNEAQ, per germline (reference sequence). This CDR3 is 16 amino acids long.

This clonotype was counted between two and nine times. The chain is built from TRBV10-3 and TRBJ2-1; either TRBD1 or TRBD2 may supply D (5 bases each). V shed 0 bases and J shed 2 bases, with 17 bases lying between them. This CDR3 has 18 residues. CDR1 and CDR2 from the germline V gene are ENHRY and SYGVKD. The CDR3 DNA is TGTGCCATCAGTGAGTCCACCACTTCGGGACGGACCTACAATGAGCAGTTCTTC. It encodes CAISESTTSGRTYNEQFF.

This clonotype has only a few counts. This sequence joins TRBV6-1 and TRBJ2-7; D gene ambiguous. Germline-derived CDR1 and CDR2 are MNHNS and SASEGT. V lost 3 bases to trimming and J lost 2 bases, with 17 bases between them. The CDR3 is 16 amino acids. Here the CDR3 DNA reads TGTGCCAGCAGTGATGGAATCGAAGGAGCAGCCTACGAGCAGTACTTC. Its translation: CASSDGIEGAAYEQYF.

This clonotype was recorded at least ten times. V gene TRBV4-1 combines with J gene TRBJ1-2; D not resolved. Germline V gene lookup returns CDR1 MGHRA and CDR2 YSYEKL. Trimming shortened V by 4 bases and J by 4 bases, and 16 bases separated the two germline ends. The CDR3 totals 15 residues. The CDR3 region has the DNA TGCGCCAGCAGCCCCCGCCAAGGAGTTGGCTATGGCTACACCTTC. Translating it yields CASSPRQGVGYGYTF.

This clonotype was recorded a few times. The V call is TRBV28, the J call TRBJ2-1; weak D call: TRBD1 (5 bases). This CDR3 has 14 amino acids. V lost 5 bases, J lost 8 bases, and 16 bases lay in between. Germline V gene data show CDR1 as MDHEN and CDR2 as SYDVKM. This CDR3 reads CASSARVRLDEQFF. CDR3 DNA sequence: TGTGCCAGCAGTGCCAGGGTCCGGTTAGATGAGCAGTTCTTC.

The CDR3 nucleotides read TGCGCCAGCAGCCCGGGACTAGGCGCCTACGAGCAGTACTTC. It codes for CASSPGLGAYEQYF. V and J are TRBV5-1 and TRBJ2-7, with 8 positions matching TRBD2. Germline values: CDR1 SGHRS, CDR2 YFSETQ. Trimming removed 4 bases from V and 2 bases from J; junction bases left unmatched: 5. The CDR3 totals 14 residues.

This clonotype was seen only a few times. The chain carries TRBV12-3 or TRBV12-4 and TRBJ2-1; D may be TRBD1 (6 bases). This CDR3 comprises 16 residues. V was trimmed by 8 bases and J by 6 bases, leaving 23 bases between them. The CDR3 region has the DNA TGTGCCAGCTCATCCACACAGGGACGGAAGCGCAATGAGCAGTTCTTC. It translates to CASSSTQGRKRNEQFF.

This clonotype showed up just a few times. This rearrangement joins TRBV19 to TRBJ1-5, with D unclear. The V end was cut by 2 bases, the J end by 3 bases, with 11 bases between. Germline-derived CDR1 and CDR2 are LNHDA and SQIVND (reference sequence). The CDR3 runs to 15 residues. This CDR3 reads CASSISGRYNQPQHF. The CDR3 DNA is TGTGCCAGTAGTATATCCGGGAGATACAATCAGCCCCAGCATTTT.

This clonotype was observed a few times. The chain employs TRBV6-5 and TRBJ2-3; 10 bases are shared with TRBD1. Germline loops: CDR1 MNHEY, CDR2 SVGAGI. The CDR3 contains 17 residues. V shed 2 bases, J shed 6 bases, and the junction held 11 bases outside the gene matches. The CDR3 is CASSYKIPGQGLDTQYF. The CDR3 DNA is TGTGCCAGCAGTTACAAAATCCCGGGACAGGGGTTGGATACGCAGTATTTT.

In its sample, this clonotype was seen a few times. The rearrangement joins TRBV5-4 to TRBJ2-1; 11 bases line up with TRBD2. V lost 4 bases to trimming and J lost 6 bases; unmatched junction nucleotides: 6. CDR3 length: 15 amino acids. The germline V gene encodes CDR1 SGHNT and CDR2 YYREEE (reference sequence). This chain's CDR3 is CASSPTSGGSNEQFF. CDR3 DNA: TGTGCCAGCAGCCCCACTAGCGGGGGAAGCAATGAGCAGTTCTTC.

The sample holds many counts of this clonotype. This chain links TRBV5-1 with TRBJ2-1; either TRBD1 or TRBD2 may supply D (5 bases each). V shed 2 bases and J shed 10 bases, with 16 bases lying between them. In germline, CDR1 is SGHRS, CDR2 YFSETQ. This CDR3 is built from 14 residues. CDR3 nucleotides: TGCGCCAGCAGCTTATTGCTTCGGGGCGGGGAGCAGTTCTTC. It is translated as CASSLLLRGGEQFF.